The rows below give T cell receptor beta chains drawn from one sample of a study of blood T cell repertoires in COVID-19. Repertoires were generated with immunoSEQ multiplex PCR, while TCRdb's copy carries only in-frame clones and drops some. The table lists 220,000 or so clones, roughly 80% of them singletons. Sequencing was carried out using peripheral blood. Every receptor here comes from a woman between 70 and 85 years old with acute or convalescent COVID-19. Each CDR3 is given with its conserved first and last residue. The D gene is left open where the match is weak. Size values are once, few and many counts, or a class for expanded clones, and some rows have none.

J gene	V gene	D gene	clone size	CDR3 DNA	CDR3 protein
TRBJ2-7	TRBV7-6	TRBD2	-	TGTGCCAGCAGCGCCCAGATAGCGGGAGGGCCCTACGAGCAGTACTTC	CASSAQIAGGPYEQYF
TRBJ2-1	TRBV30	-	-	TGTGCCTGGAGCAGAGCGGTCGTGGGTGAGCAGTTCTTC	CAWSRAVVGEQFF
TRBJ2-3	TRBV19	TRBD2	-	TGTGCCAGTAGTATAACTAGCGGAGGACCTAGCACAGATACGCAGTATTTT	CASSITSGGPSTDTQYF
TRBJ2-2	TRBV24-1	-	-	TGTGCCACCAGTGATCCGCCCAGGGGCACCGGGGAGCTGTTTTTT	CATSDPPRGTGELFF
TRBJ1-3	TRBV5-1	-	-	TGCGCCAGCAGTACCCATTCGGGGATCTCTGGAAACACCATATATTTT	CASSTHSGISGNTIYF
TRBJ2-1	TRBV30	TRBD2	-	TGTGCCCGGACTAGCGGACACTACAATGAGCAGTTCTTC	CARTSGHYNEQFF
TRBJ1-1	TRBV18	-	-	TGTGCCAGCTCAGTGAGGGGGACTACCATGAACACTGAAGCTTTCTTT	CASSVRGTTMNTEAFF
TRBJ1-2	TRBV24-1	TRBD1	-	TGTGCCACCAGTGACTTGACAGGGAACTATGGCTACACCTTC	CATSDLTGNYGYTF
TRBJ2-1	TRBV6-5	-	many	TGTGCCAGCAGTTACTCGAGAGTCCGCAACGGTGAGCAGTTCTTC	CASSYSRVRNGEQFF
TRBJ2-2	TRBV27	-	-	TGTGCCAGCAGTTTTAGCCCGAACACCGGGGAGCTGTTTTTT	CASSFSPNTGELFF
TRBJ1-2	TRBV7-2	-	-	TGTGCCAGCACGCAGGACTATGGCTACACCTTC	CASTQDYGYTF
TRBJ1-2	TRBV27	TRBD1	-	TGTGCCAGCAGTTTATTCCCTCCGGGACAGGGACGGTATGGCTACACCTTC	CASSLFPPGQGRYGYTF
TRBJ1-3	TRBV2	-	-	TGTGCCAGCAGTCGCACAGGGTCTGGAAACACCATATATTTT	CASSRTGSGNTIYF
TRBJ1-5	TRBV7-2	TRBD1	-	TGTGCCAGCAGCCCGGGACAGGGGTTCAATCAGCCCCAGCATTTT	CASSPGQGFNQPQHF
TRBJ2-3	TRBV19	-	-	TGTGCCAGTAGTATCTCTGGCCCCCGGGGCACAGATACGCAGTATTTT	CASSISGPRGTDTQYF
TRBJ2-1	TRBV27	TRBD2	-	TGTGCCACCTCGACTAGCGGGAACTCCTACAATGAGCAGTTCTTC	CATSTSGNSYNEQFF
TRBJ2-1	TRBV28	-	-	TGTGCCAGCAGTCTTGGAGCCCTCAATGAGCAGTTCTTC	CASSLGALNEQFF
TRBJ2-1	TRBV4-1	TRBD2	-	TGCGCCAGCAGCCGGGAAATCTCCCTCAGCGGGAGGGCCTTCGATGAGCAGTTCTTC	CASSREISLSGRAFDEQFF
TRBJ2-2	TRBV28	-	-	TGTGCCAGCAGAAAATCCGGGACTCCTAACACCGGGGAGCTGTTTTTT	CASRKSGTPNTGELFF
TRBJ1-1	TRBV5-1	-	-	TGCGCCAGCAGCGGGACGGAACAGGGTACGACTGAAGCTTTCTTT	CASSGTEQGTTEAFF
TRBJ2-7	TRBV5-6	TRBD1	-	TGTGCCAGCAGCTTGGATACAGGGGGACACTACGAGCAGTACTTC	CASSLDTGGHYEQYF
TRBJ1-1	TRBV7-9	-	-	TGTGCCAGCAGCCACCCTACCGGGACAATGAACACTGAAGCTTTCTTT	CASSHPTGTMNTEAFF
TRBJ1-5	TRBV4-2	-	-	TGTGCCAGCAGCCAAGACGGGGTTCAGCCCCAGCATTTT	CASSQDGVQPQHF
TRBJ1-1	TRBV7-2	-	-	TGTGCCAGCAGCGTTTTCGTTAACACTGAAGCTTTCTTT	CASSVFVNTEAFF